A selection of T cell receptor beta chains follows, all from one sample in a study of blood T cell repertoires in COVID-19. Repertoires were generated with immunoSEQ multiplex PCR, while TCRdb's copy carries only in-frame clones and drops some. The table records 150,000 to 200,000 clones, 80% of them present only once. Sequenced sample: PBMCs or T cells enriched from blood (not recorded which). The source of these receptors is a man between 35 and 55 years old who had recovered from COVID-19. Each CDR3 is given with its conserved first and last residue. Fields, in order: CDR3 protein, CDR3 DNA, clone size, J gene, D gene, V gene. The D gene is left open where the match is weak. Size is omitted from some rows. Given values are once, few, many or a class for expanded clones.

CASSPPGGTDTQYF | TGTGCCAGCAGCCCCCCCGGTGGCACAGATACGCAGTATTTT | NA | TRBJ2-3 | NA | TRBV13
CASSVLEGGELFF | TGTGCCAGCAGCGTACTCGAGGGCGGGGAGCTGTTTTTT | NA | TRBJ2-2 | NA | TRBV9
CSVAGTGVDQPQHF | TGCAGCGTGGCCGGAACAGGGGTGGATCAGCCCCAGCATTTT | NA | TRBJ1-5 | TRBD1 | TRBV29-1
CASSLSQGRQPQHF | TGTGCCAGCAGCTTATCCCAGGGGCGGCAGCCCCAGCATTTT | NA | TRBJ1-5 | NA | TRBV7-8
CASREGTFAGNTIYF | TGTGCCAGCAGGGAGGGTACCTTCGCTGGAAACACCATATATTTT | NA | TRBJ1-3 | NA | TRBV2
CASSLKSGSSNQPQHF | TGTGCCAGCAGTTTAAAATCAGGGTCTAGCAATCAGCCCCAGCATTTT | NA | TRBJ1-5 | NA | TRBV27
CASSLVGQTTDTQYF | TGTGCCAGCAGCTTGGTGGGACAGACGACAGATACGCAGTATTTT | NA | TRBJ2-3 | TRBD1 | TRBV5-6
CASSDSGGTDTQYF | TGTGCCAGCAGTGACTCGGGGGGTACAGATACGCAGTATTTT | NA | TRBJ2-3 | NA | TRBV6-4
CASSLQARSYNSPLHF | TGTGCCAGCAGCTTGCAGGCTCGCTCCTATAATTCACCCCTCCACTTT | NA | TRBJ1-6 | NA | TRBV5-5
CASSLAGGNTGELFF | TGTGCCAGCAGCTTAGCGGGGGGAAACACCGGGGAGCTGTTTTTT | NA | TRBJ2-2 | NA | TRBV7-6
CASEPGHGKSPLHF | TGCGCCAGTGAACCGGGACACGGAAAGTCACCCCTCCACTTT | NA | TRBJ1-6 | NA | TRBV5-1
CASRRLRGNTIYF | TGCGCCAGCAGGCGCCTTCGTGGAAACACCATATATTTT | NA | TRBJ1-3 | NA | TRBV10-1
CASTRGQYYGYTF | TGTGCCAGCACCAGAGGACAGTACTATGGCTACACCTTC | NA | TRBJ1-2 | NA | TRBV6-5
CASRGQGEAYEQYF | TGTGCCAGCAGGGGACAGGGGGAAGCGTACGAGCAGTACTTC | NA | TRBJ2-7 | TRBD1 | TRBV6-5
CASSTTGRGPTTGELFF | TGCGCCAGCAGCACGACCGGGAGGGGACCCACCACCGGGGAGCTGTTTTTT | few | TRBJ2-2 | TRBD2 | TRBV4-1
CASSLLAGDYIQYF | TGTGCCAGCAGCTTACTAGCGGGGGACTACATTCAGTACTTC | NA | TRBJ2-4 | TRBD2 | TRBV11-2
CASRPPPGGEIYGYTF | TGTGCCAGCAGGCCACCGCCAGGAGGCGAGATCTATGGCTACACCTTC | NA | TRBJ1-2 | NA | TRBV28
CASSPGTSGGAMNEQFF | TGTGCCAGTAGTCCTGGGACTAGCGGGGGGGCTATGAATGAGCAGTTCTTC | few | TRBJ2-1 | TRBD2 | TRBV19
CASSRDSPTEAFF | TGTGCCAGCAGCCGGGACAGTCCCACTGAAGCTTTCTTT | NA | TRBJ1-1 | TRBD1 | TRBV6-5
CASSYGTGGSALHF | TGTGCCAGCAGCTATGGGACAGGGGGCTCAGCCCTCCACTTT | NA | TRBJ1-6 | TRBD1 | TRBV3-1/TRBV3-2
CASSQVGREETQYF | TGTGCCAGCAGCCAAGTCGGCCGGGAGGAGACCCAGTACTTC | NA | TRBJ2-5 | NA | TRBV3-1/TRBV3-2
CASSEKGQIYTF | TGTGCCAGCAGTGAAAAAGGACAGATCTACACCTTC | NA | TRBJ1-2 | NA | TRBV6-4
CASSQELATLGEQFF | TGCGCCAGCAGCCAAGAACTAGCCACCCTGGGTGAGCAGTTCTTC | NA | TRBJ2-1 | NA | TRBV4-1
CASSQDPAGGLSGNTIYF | TGCGCCAGCAGCCAAGATCCGGCAGGGGGCCTCTCTGGAAACACCATATATTTT | NA | TRBJ1-3 | TRBD1 | TRBV4-1
CSATEGQETQYF | TGCAGCGCCACCGAGGGTCAAGAGACCCAGTACTTC | NA | TRBJ2-5 | NA | TRBV29-1
CASNKGGAREQFF | TGTGCCAGCAACAAGGGGGGGGCCCGTGAGCAGTTCTTC | NA | TRBJ2-1 | NA | TRBV9
CASSFRREFNEQFF | TGTGCCAGCAGCTTCCGGCGGGAGTTCAATGAGCAGTTCTTC | NA | TRBJ2-1 | TRBD2 | TRBV7-6
CASSPPLSSSQAQYF | TGTGCCAGTAGTCCCCCCCTTAGTAGTTCACAGGCCCAGTACTTC | few | TRBJ2-5 | NA | TRBV19
CAVIDSLANTGELFF | TGTGCCGTGATAGACAGCCTCGCGAACACCGGGGAGCTGTTTTTT | NA | TRBJ2-2 | NA | TRBV2
CASSESGGRWTQYF | TGCGCCAGCAGTGAAAGCGGGGGAAGATGGACCCAGTACTTC | once | TRBJ2-5 | TRBD2 | TRBV10-2
CASSRVVDSNTEAFF | TGCGCCAGCAGTCGAGTAGTCGACAGCAACACTGAAGCTTTCTTT | NA | TRBJ1-1 | NA | TRBV5-1
CASSHQFTGELFF | TGCGCCAGCAGTCACCAGTTCACCGGGGAGCTGTTTTTT | NA | TRBJ2-2 | NA | TRBV4-1
CACDQGGNTEAFF | TGTGCCTGTGACCAGGGTGGCAACACTGAAGCTTTCTTT | many | TRBJ1-1 | NA | TRBV30
CSSRGAPETQYF | TGCAGCTCCAGGGGGGCCCCGGAGACCCAGTACTTC | NA | TRBJ2-5 | NA | TRBV29-1
CASSSSGQGWRATGETQYF | TGCGCCAGCAGCTCGTCCGGACAGGGATGGAGGGCTACAGGAGAGACCCAGTACTTC | once | TRBJ2-5 | TRBD1 | TRBV5-1
CASSIPRQGGNQPQHF | TGTGCCAGTAGTATCCCCCGACAGGGCGGCAATCAGCCCCAGCATTTT | NA | TRBJ1-5 | TRBD1 | TRBV19
CASSLGGGNTEAFF | TGTGCCAGCAGCTTAGGAGGAGGGAACACTGAAGCTTTCTTT | NA | TRBJ1-1 | NA | TRBV7-2
CASSLSGSYEQYF | TGTGCCAGCAGCCTTAGCGGGTCCTACGAGCAGTACTTC | NA | TRBJ2-7 | TRBD2 | TRBV7-9
CASELDWTGEGYTF | TGTGCCAGCGAGCTGGATTGGACAGGGGAGGGCTACACCTTC | NA | TRBJ1-2 | TRBD1 | TRBV2
CASSLRDTPDGYTF | TGTGCCAGCAGTCTCCGGGACACCCCGGATGGCTACACCTTC | once | TRBJ1-2 | NA | TRBV5-4
CASRPGTGDNYGYTF | TGTGCCAGCAGGCCCGGGACAGGGGATAACTATGGCTACACCTTC | NA | TRBJ1-2 | TRBD1 | TRBV6-5
CASSLGGQGGTEAFF | TGTGCCAGCAGCTTAGGGGGACAGGGCGGCACTGAAGCTTTCTTT | few | TRBJ1-1 | TRBD1 | TRBV7-9
CASSFETGETQYF | TGCGCCAGCAGCTTCGAGACAGGAGAGACCCAGTACTTC | NA | TRBJ2-5 | NA | TRBV5-1
CASSSDRPSPYGYTF | TGTGCCAGCAGCTCCGACAGGCCTTCCCCCTATGGCTACACCTTC | once | TRBJ1-2 | NA | TRBV3-1/TRBV3-2
CASSEKGAHGYTF | TGTGCCAGCAGCGAAAAGGGGGCGCACGGCTACACCTTC | once | TRBJ1-2 | TRBD1 | TRBV5-5
CASSEGQGAYGNTIYF | TGTGCCAGCAGTGAAGGACAGGGGGCGTATGGAAACACCATATATTTT | once | TRBJ1-3 | TRBD1 | TRBV2
CASRWTGSDVTGELFF | TGTGCCAGCAGATGGACAGGGAGCGATGTTACCGGGGAGCTGTTTTTT | NA | TRBJ2-2 | TRBD1 | TRBV2
CSVDKGQGSPNTEAFF | TGCAGCGTTGACAAAGGACAGGGGAGTCCGAACACTGAAGCTTTCTTT | NA | TRBJ1-1 | TRBD1 | TRBV29-1
CASSRSATNEKLFF | TGTGCCAGTAGTAGGAGTGCAACTAATGAAAAACTGTTTTTT | NA | TRBJ1-4 | NA | TRBV19
CASSQDLRGRPQHF | TGTGCCAGCAGCCAAGATTTGCGGGGTCGGCCCCAGCATTTT | NA | TRBJ1-5 | NA | TRBV3-1/TRBV3-2
CASSLGGEQPQHF | TGTGCCAGCAGCTTAGGGGGCGAGCAGCCCCAGCATTTT | few | TRBJ1-5 | NA | TRBV7-9
CASSRDRVSSGNTIYF | TGCGCCAGCAGTCGTGACAGGGTCAGCTCTGGAAACACCATATATTTT | NA | TRBJ1-3 | TRBD1 | TRBV5-1
CASSFRQGAYGYTF | TGTGCCAGCAGTTTTAGACAGGGCGCCTATGGCTACACCTTC | NA | TRBJ1-2 | TRBD1 | TRBV2
CASSLVGQSTEAFF | TGTGCCAGCAGCTTAGTCGGACAGAGCACTGAAGCTTTCTTT | NA | TRBJ1-1 | NA | TRBV7-3
CASSVVRGTQYF | TGTGCCAGCAGCGTAGTCAGGGGGACGCAGTATTTT | NA | TRBJ2-3 | TRBD1 | TRBV9
CASSLSQGTYGYTF | TGTGCCAGCAGCTTGAGTCAGGGGACCTATGGCTACACCTTC | once | TRBJ1-2 | NA | TRBV13
CATLGGSGELFF | TGTGCCACACTAGGAGGGTCCGGGGAGCTGTTTTTT | NA | TRBJ2-2 | NA | TRBV2